The 20 T cell receptor beta chains below all came from one sample that was sequenced in a study of blood T cell repertoires in COVID-19. Sequencing was performed with immunoSEQ multiplex PCR; in TCRdb, only in-frame clones are kept and a portion is missing. The table records about 97,000 clones, approximately 81% of them present only once. The sample was peripheral blood. These receptors all stem from a woman in her seventies with active or convalescent COVID-19.

J is TRBJ2-7 and V is TRBV7-2; no firm D call. The CDR3 is 14 amino acids. The germline V gene encodes CDR1 SGHTA and CDR2 FQGNSA. V lost 5 bases and J 3 bases, leaving 14 bases between the germline ends. As DNA, the CDR3 is TGTGCCAGCAGCCCCGGGTCCCCTAACTACGAGCAGTACTTC. Its protein product is CASSPGSPNYEQYF.

This rearrangement joins TRBV10-1 to TRBJ2-2, with TRBD2 identical over 9 bases. The V gene end was trimmed by 8 bases and the J gene end by 4 bases; junction bases not matched to a gene: 11. CDR1 is WNHNN and CDR2 is SYGVQD in the germline V gene (reference sequence). The CDR3 covers 16 residues. The CDR3 reads CASGRSGRWGTGELFF. As DNA, the CDR3 is TGCGCCAGCGGAAGGAGCGGGAGGTGGGGCACCGGGGAGCTGTTTTTT.

This clone has a single count. This chain joins TRBV7-8 and TRBJ1-1; no definite D call. V gave up 5 bases and J gave up 6 bases, with 22 bases separating them. This CDR3 region has 16 residues. The germline CDR1 and CDR2 sequences are SGHVS and FQNEAQ. This CDR3 reads CASSPPWGSGSSEAFF. CDR3 DNA sequence: TGTGCCAGCAGCCCTCCTTGGGGTTCTGGGAGCTCTGAAGCTTTCTTT. Full variable domain (missing parts from reference TRBV7-8 and TRBJ1-1): GAGVSQSPRYKVAKRGQDVALRCDPISGHVSLFWYQQALGQGPEFLTYFQNEAQLDKSGLPSDRFFAERPEGSVSTLKIQRTQQEDSAVYLCASSPPWGSGSSEAFFGQGTRLTVV.

The DNA for the CDR3 is TGTGCCAGCAGTCTGACTAGCGGTGGCACAGATACGCAGTATTTT. It is translated as CASSLTSGGTDTQYF. The chain links TRBV6-5 to TRBJ2-3, with 9 bases fitting TRBD2. Germline CDR1 MNHEY, CDR2 SVGAGI. Trimming cost V 5 bases and J 1 base; bases outside gene matches: 4. The CDR3 runs 15 residues.

This clone was seen a single time. The V call is TRBV7-2, the J call TRBJ1-2; 7 nucleotides line up with TRBD1. Trimming removed 2 bases from V and 0 bases from J; junction bases left unmatched: 3. Germline CDR1 and CDR2: SGHTA and FQGNSA. The CDR3 has 15 residues. Here the CDR3 DNA reads TGTGCCAGCAGCTTACCGACAGGGACTAACTATGGCTACACCTTC. Its protein product is CASSLPTGTNYGYTF.

The rearrangement uses TRBV19 and TRBJ1-1; TRBD1 agrees at 7 bases. The CDR3 has 14 amino acids. Germline CDR1 and CDR2: LNHDA and SQIVND (reference sequence). J gave up 4 bases and V 3 bases, and 5 bases lay outside the gene matches. The CDR3 DNA reads as TGTGCCAGTAGTATTCAAGCAGGGGGCACTGAAGCTTTCTTT. Protein product: CASSIQAGGTEAFF.

The rearrangement joins TRBV19 to TRBJ2-1; 8 bases map to TRBD2. J lost 0 bases, V lost 10 bases, and 5 bases had no gene match. CDR1 and CDR2 from the germline V gene are LNHDA and SQIVND (reference sequence). The CDR3 is 14 amino acids. This chain's CDR3 is CATSGSRSYNEQFF. The CDR3, as DNA: TGTGCCACCAGCGGGAGTCGCTCCTACAATGAGCAGTTCTTC.

The chain employs TRBV18 and TRBJ2-7; D possibly corresponds to TRBD1 (7 bases). The CDR3 is 15 amino acids. The ends were cut back, 6 bases at V and 2 bases at J, with 17 bases in the middle. Germline V gene sequence: CDR1 KGHSH, CDR2 LQKENI. The DNA for the CDR3 is TGTGCCAGCTCGCGGGACAGTATCCTAACCTACGAGCAGTACTTC. Protein sequence: CASSRDSILTYEQYF.

The rearrangement joins TRBV19 to TRBJ1-3; 11 nucleotides line up with TRBD1. V was clipped by 7 bases and J by 0 bases; unmatched bases: 8. The CDR3 is 17 amino acids. Germline V gene lookup returns CDR1 LNHDA and CDR2 SQIVND (reference sequence). Written as DNA, the CDR3 is TGTGCCAGTACCCCCAGGGGGACAGGGGGCTCTGGAAACACCATATATTTT. Translated: CASTPRGTGGSGNTIYF.

The rearrangement joins TRBV14 to TRBJ2-7; 10 positions match TRBD1. The CDR3 loop spans 13 amino acids. V shed 4 bases, J shed 6 bases, and the junction held 3 bases outside the gene matches. Germline assignment: CDR1 SGHDN and CDR2 FVKESK. For the CDR3, the DNA is TGTGCCAGCAGCCGGACAGGGGGTATCGAGCAGTACTTC. Translation: CASSRTGGIEQYF.

The chain couples TRBV7-2 to TRBJ2-7; 7 nucleotides line up with TRBD1. This CDR3 comprises 15 residues. J was trimmed by 2 bases and V by 4 bases; bases with no gene match: 8. Germline loops: CDR1 SGHTA, CDR2 FQGNSA. CDR3 sequence: CASSSAGTVTYEQYF. The CDR3 nucleotides read TGTGCCAGCAGCTCGGCCGGGACAGTTACCTACGAGCAGTACTTC. The variable domain in full, with the rest retrieved from reference TRBV7-2 and TRBJ2-7, is GAGVSQSPSNKVTEKGKDVELRCDPISGHTALYWYRQSLGQGLEFLIYFQGNSAPDKSGLPSDRFSAERTGGSVSTLTIQRTQQEDSAVYLCASSSAGTVTYEQYFGPGTRLTVT.

The rearrangement links TRBV6-4 to TRBJ1-2; D call uncertain. Germline CDR1 reads MRHNA; CDR2 reads SNTAGT. V gave up 10 bases and J gave up 4 bases, with 19 bases separating them. The CDR3 has 14 amino acids. In DNA form, the CDR3 reads TGTGCCACTACACTGGCGGAAGTGGGCTATGGCTACACCTTC. As protein: CATTLAEVGYGYTF.

This chain links TRBV4-1 with TRBJ2-3, with D perhaps TRBD1 (5 bases). Trimming cost V 1 base and J 2 bases, with 16 bases left between them. This CDR3 is 17 amino acids long. Germline CDR1 is MGHRA and CDR2 is YSYEKL. The CDR3 region is CASSQVGAGRTTDTQYF. The CDR3 DNA follows: TGCGCCAGCAGCCAAGTTGGGGCTGGGCGGACCACAGATACGCAGTATTTT.

The V call is TRBV6-5, the J call TRBJ2-3; 7 bases map to TRBD1. Per germline, CDR1 MNHEY and CDR2 SVGAGI. The CDR3 extends over 15 amino acids. V was clipped by 6 bases and J by 1 base; unmatched bases: 7. CDR3 bases: TGTGCCAGCAGAGACGACAGGGACGGCACAGATACGCAGTATTTT. Translation: CASRDDRDGTDTQYF.

The V and J genes are TRBV5-1 and TRBJ2-7; D is uncertain. The CDR3 is made up of 12 amino acids. With 1 base removed from V and 4 bases from J, the gap between germline ends came to 6 bases. The germline CDR1 and CDR2 sequences are SGHRS and YFSETQ. The CDR3 here is CASSLTMYEQYF. The CDR3 nucleotides are TGCGCCAGCAGCTTGACAATGTACGAGCAGTACTTC.

The genes are TRBV28 and TRBJ2-3; TRBD2 agrees at 10 bases. Germline assignment: CDR1 MDHEN and CDR2 SYDVKM. With 5 bases clipped from V and 4 bases from J, the junction kept 6 bases outside the gene matches. The CDR3 length is 15 residues. The CDR3 region has the DNA TGTGCCAGCAGTAGCGGGGGGGACGCCTCAGATACGCAGTATTTT. It encodes CASSSGGDASDTQYF.

The chain combines TRBV30 with TRBJ1-5; maybe TRBD1 (6 bases). CDR1 and CDR2 (germline): GTSNPN, SVGIG (reference sequence). The V and J ends lost 0 bases and 1 base respectively, with 16 bases between them. CDR3 size: 17 residues. The CDR3 sequence is CAWSVGQPPRSNQPQHF. The CDR3 DNA follows: TGTGCCTGGAGTGTCGGACAGCCTCCCCGGAGCAATCAGCCCCAGCATTTT.

V gene TRBV18 combines with J gene TRBJ1-6; TRBD1 agrees at 7 bases. The V gene end was trimmed by 3 bases and the J gene end by 16 bases; junction bases not matched to a gene: 15. Germline V CDR1 and CDR2: KGHSH, LQKENI. There are 15 residues in the CDR3. The CDR3 loop is CASSPNTDRASLLHF. The CDR3 nucleotides are TGTGCCAGCTCACCCAATACAGACAGGGCGTCTTTACTCCACTTT. Full variable domain (rest looked up from reference TRBV18 and TRBJ1-6): NAGVMQNPRHLVRRRGQEARLRCSPMKGHSHVYWYRQLPEEGLKFMVYLQKENIIDESGMPKERFSAEFPKEGPSILRIQQVVRGDSAAYFCASSPNTDRASLLHFGNGTRLTVT.

This chain links TRBV5-4 with TRBJ1-4, with a weak D call TRBD1 (6 bases). V lost 0 bases, J lost 8 bases, and 11 bases lay in between. CDR1 and CDR2 from the germline V gene are SGHNT and YYREEE (reference sequence). The CDR3 is made up of 14 amino acids. The CDR3 region is CASSLESQGEKLFF. The CDR3 nucleotides read TGTGCCAGCAGCTTGGAGTCCCAGGGGGAAAAACTGTTTTTT.

The rearrangement joins TRBV19 to TRBJ2-5, with 7 nucleotides matching TRBD2. J lost 6 bases, V lost 5 bases, and 12 bases had no gene match. This CDR3 region has 15 residues. The germline gives CDR1 LNHDA, CDR2 SQIVND (reference sequence). The CDR3 sequence is CASSLGGAGEKTQYF. CDR3 nucleotide sequence: TGTGCCAGTAGTCTGGGCGGGGCGGGGGAGAAGACCCAGTACTTC.